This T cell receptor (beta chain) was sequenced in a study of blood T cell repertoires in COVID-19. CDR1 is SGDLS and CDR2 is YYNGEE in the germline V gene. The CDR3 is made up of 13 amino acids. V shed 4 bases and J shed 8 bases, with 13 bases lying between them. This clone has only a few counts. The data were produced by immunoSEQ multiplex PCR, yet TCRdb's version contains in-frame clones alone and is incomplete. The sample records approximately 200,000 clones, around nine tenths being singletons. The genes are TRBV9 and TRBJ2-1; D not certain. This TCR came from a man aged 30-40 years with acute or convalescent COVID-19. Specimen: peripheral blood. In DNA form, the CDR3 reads TGTGCCAGCAGCACCCGTGGAGTGGATGAGCAGTTCTTC. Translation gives CASSTRGVDEQFF.